This T cell receptor (beta chain) is from a study of cytomegalovirus exposure and HLA in healthy donors. The overall study: A preliminary data release comprised tens of millions of unique TCRs obtained from HLA-typed donors.

V gave up 5 bases and J gave up 1 base; unmatched junction bases: 4. CDR3 length equals 14 residues. Germline-derived CDR1 and CDR2 are SGHTA and FQGNSA. Primers included in the PCR were 60 Vbeta and 13 Jbeta primers. This table comes from immunoSEQ multiplex PCR, and its TCRdb copy is limited to in-frame clones, with some not included. Found here are fewer than 150,000 clones, around 74% of them singletons; the top ten hold 25% to 35%. The V gene is TRBV7-2, the J gene TRBJ2-7, with 8 bases aligning to TRBD1. The clonotype comes from a man between 60 and 75 years old in good health and CMV-seropositive. The sequencing input was PBMCs. CDR3 region: CASSITGGSYEQYF. In DNA form, the CDR3 reads TGTGCCAGCAGCATCACAGGGGGTTCCTACGAGCAGTACTTC.